Below are 13 T cell receptor beta chains sequenced from a single sample in a study of blood T cell repertoires in COVID-19. TCRdb's copy holds only in-frame clones and misses some; the assay was immunoSEQ multiplex PCR. Among 200,000 to 250,000 clones listed, 80% to 95% were seen once. The sequenced material came from peripheral blood. These receptor sequences come from a man younger than 45 with COVID-19, enrolled during active disease.

The chain is built from TRBV10-2 and TRBJ1-2; 8 nucleotides align to TRBD1. Germline CDR1 is WSHSY and CDR2 is SAAADI. The trim removed 0 bases at V and 8 bases at J, leaving 5 bases unmatched. The CDR3 runs 14 residues. CDR3 residues: CASSESETGDGYTF. The CDR3, as DNA: TGCGCCAGCAGTGAGTCCGAGACAGGGGACGGCTACACCTTC.

The V call is TRBV7-2, the J call TRBJ2-3; D might be TRBD2 (5 bases). Trimming pared 1 base from V and 3 bases from J, leaving 11 bases between. Germline V gene data show CDR1 as SGHTA and CDR2 as FQGNSA. This CDR3 is 15 amino acids long. DNA for the CDR3: TGTGCCAGCAGCTTAGACGGGGAGCCGACAGATACGCAGTATTTT. Translation gives CASSLDGEPTDTQYF. Looking up the rest from reference TRBV7-2 and TRBJ2-3 gives the full variable domain: GAGVSQSPSNKVTEKGKDVELRCDPISGHTALYWYRQSLGQGLEFLIYFQGNSAPDKSGLPSDRFSAERTGGSVSTLTIQRTQQEDSAVYLCASSLDGEPTDTQYFGPGTRLTVL.

In its sample, this clone was seen once. The CDR3 bases are TGTGCCAGCAGCTTAGCGGTGGGACAGACTTTCTATGGCTACACCTTC. Translation: CASSLAVGQTFYGYTF. This chain connects TRBV7-9 to TRBJ1-2; 7 positions match TRBD1. V lost 0 bases, J lost 4 bases, and 8 bases stayed unmatched. This CDR3 has 16 amino acids. CDR1 and CDR2 (germline): SEHNR, FQNEAQ (reference sequence).

This chain uses TRBV6-5 with TRBJ2-5, with D perhaps TRBD1 (7 bases). The CDR3 length is 16 residues. V lost 0 bases to trimming and J lost 4 bases, with 15 bases between them. CDR1 is MNHEY and CDR2 is SVGAGI in the germline V gene. Written as DNA, the CDR3 is TGTGCCAGCAGTTACTCGAGGAGGGGGCTTGGAGAGACCCAGTACTTC. Translating gives CASSYSRRGLGETQYF.

The V and J genes are TRBV5-1 and TRBJ2-7; 8 bases line up with TRBD2. V lost 4 bases and J lost 0; bases outside the gene matches: 3. The CDR3 sequence is 14 residues long. The germline V gene encodes CDR1 SGHRS and CDR2 YFSETQ. CDR3 bases: TGCGCCAGCAGCCTTAGCGGGGACTCCTACGAGCAGTACTTC. As protein: CASSLSGDSYEQYF.

The J gene is TRBJ1-2, the V gene TRBV7-5. TRBV7-5 is listed as a pseudogene. The CDR3 spans 18 residues. As DNA, the CDR3 is TGTGTCAGAAGCTTAAACCGCCCCGGGGGGGGCGCGCACTATGGCTACACCTTC. Amino acid sequence: CVRSLNRPGGGAHYGYTF.

The chain links TRBV7-2 to TRBJ2-2; 9 positions match TRBD2. V lost 3 bases and J lost 8; bases outside the gene matches: 4. The CDR3 is 14 residues long. The V gene's germline CDR1 is SGHTA and CDR2 FQGNSA. This CDR3 is CASSLTSGKGELFF. CDR3 bases: TGTGCCAGCAGCTTGACTAGCGGAAAGGGGGAGCTGTTTTTT.

The table lists this clone with a few counts. The chain has TRBV19 and TRBJ1-1, with a possible D match to TRBD1 (6 bases). Trimming pared 4 bases from V and 3 bases from J, leaving 12 bases between. CDR1 and CDR2 (germline): LNHDA, SQIVND (reference sequence). The CDR3 is made up of 14 amino acids. The CDR3 sequence is CASSSGQTYTEAFF. For the CDR3, the DNA is TGTGCCAGTAGTAGTGGACAGACATACACTGAAGCTTTCTTT. Full variable domain (rest looked up from reference TRBV19 and TRBJ1-1): DGGITQSPKYLFRKEGQNVTLSCEQNLNHDAMYWYRQDPGQGLRLIYYSQIVNDFQKGDIAEGYSVSREKKESFPLTVTSAQKNPTAFYLCASSSGQTYTEAFFGQGTRLTVV.

The rearrangement uses TRBV5-1 and TRBJ2-3; 7 bases map to TRBD2. CDR1 and CDR2 (germline): SGHRS, YFSETQ. The junction had 10 bases not matched to a gene; V was cut back by 5 bases and J by 1 base. The CDR3 totals 16 residues. DNA of the CDR3: TGCGCCAGCAGTCAGGCAGCGGGGCTGGGCACAGATACGCAGTATTTT. It yields the protein CASSQAAGLGTDTQYF.

The chain joins TRBV2 to TRBJ1-2; weak D call: TRBD1 (6 bases). Germline V CDR1 and CDR2: SNHLY, FYNNEI. The germline V and J ends were trimmed by 10 bases and 4 bases, with 16 bases remaining between them. This CDR3 comprises 13 residues. In DNA form, the CDR3 reads TGTGCCATAGGGCAGGGGATGTTCTATGGCTACACCTTC. It yields the protein CAIGQGMFYGYTF.

The chain carries TRBV19 and TRBJ2-7; D is perhaps TRBD1 (5 bases). V lost 3 bases and J 2 bases, leaving 8 bases between the germline ends. CDR1 and CDR2 (germline): LNHDA, SQIVND (reference sequence). CDR3 length: 13 amino acids. The CDR3 sequence: CASSIRVAYEQYF. CDR3 nucleotide sequence: TGTGCCAGTAGTATCAGGGTAGCCTACGAGCAGTACTTC. The full variable domain, with the rest looked up from reference TRBV19 and TRBJ2-7, is DGGITQSPKYLFRKEGQNVTLSCEQNLNHDAMYWYRQDPGQGLRLIYYSQIVNDFQKGDIAEGYSVSREKKESFPLTVTSAQKNPTAFYLCASSIRVAYEQYFGPGTRLTVT.

This rearrangement joins TRBV19 to TRBJ2-3; 7 nucleotides agree with TRBD2. Germline assignment: CDR1 LNHDA and CDR2 SQIVND (reference sequence). The CDR3 contains 15 residues. V was pared by 6 bases and J by 4 bases, with 10 bases of the junction left unmatched. The CDR3 loop reads CASRDAPRESDTQYF. Written as DNA, the CDR3 is TGTGCCAGTAGGGATGCCCCGCGGGAGTCAGATACGCAGTATTTT.

The chain has TRBV14 and TRBJ2-7, with D possibly TRBD2 on 5 matching bases. CDR3 length equals 12 residues. Germline lookup yields CDR1 SGHDN and CDR2 FVKESK. Deletions cut 0 bases from V and 5 bases from J, with 5 bases between. The CDR3 here is CASSQDGNEQYF. CDR3 DNA: TGTGCCAGCAGCCAAGACGGGAACGAGCAGTACTTC.